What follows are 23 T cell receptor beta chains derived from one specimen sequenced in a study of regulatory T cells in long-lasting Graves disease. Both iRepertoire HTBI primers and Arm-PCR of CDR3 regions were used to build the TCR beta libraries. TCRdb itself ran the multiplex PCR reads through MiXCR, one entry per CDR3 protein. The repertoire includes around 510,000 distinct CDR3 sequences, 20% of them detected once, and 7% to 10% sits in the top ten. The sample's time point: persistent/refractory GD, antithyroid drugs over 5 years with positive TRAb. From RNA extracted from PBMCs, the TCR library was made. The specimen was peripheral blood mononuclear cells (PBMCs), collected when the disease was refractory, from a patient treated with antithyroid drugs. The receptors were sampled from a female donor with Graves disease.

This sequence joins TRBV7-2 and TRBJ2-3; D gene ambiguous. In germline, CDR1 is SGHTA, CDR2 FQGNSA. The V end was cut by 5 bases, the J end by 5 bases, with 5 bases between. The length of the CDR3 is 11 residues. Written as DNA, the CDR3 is TGTGCCAGCAGCCGCGAAGATACGCAGTATTTT. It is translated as CASSREDTQYF.

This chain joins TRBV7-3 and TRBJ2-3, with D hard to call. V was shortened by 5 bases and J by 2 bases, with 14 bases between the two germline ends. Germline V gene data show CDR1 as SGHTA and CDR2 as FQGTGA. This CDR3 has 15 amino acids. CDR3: CASSRTGYSTDTQYF. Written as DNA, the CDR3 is TGTGCCAGCAGCAGAACTGGCTATTCCACAGATACGCAGTATTTT.

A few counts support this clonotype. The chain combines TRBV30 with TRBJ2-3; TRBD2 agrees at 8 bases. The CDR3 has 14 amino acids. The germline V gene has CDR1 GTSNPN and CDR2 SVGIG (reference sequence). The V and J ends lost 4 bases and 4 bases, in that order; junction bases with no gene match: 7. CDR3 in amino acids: CAWKSGSWADTQYF. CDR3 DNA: TGTGCCTGGAAAAGCGGGAGCTGGGCAGATACGCAGTATTTT.

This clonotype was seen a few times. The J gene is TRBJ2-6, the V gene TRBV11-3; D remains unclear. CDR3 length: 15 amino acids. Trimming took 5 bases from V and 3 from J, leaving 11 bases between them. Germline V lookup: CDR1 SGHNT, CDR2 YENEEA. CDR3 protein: CASSTGRVGANVLTF. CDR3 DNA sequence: TGTGCCAGCAGCACCGGAAGAGTTGGGGCCAACGTCCTGACTTTC.

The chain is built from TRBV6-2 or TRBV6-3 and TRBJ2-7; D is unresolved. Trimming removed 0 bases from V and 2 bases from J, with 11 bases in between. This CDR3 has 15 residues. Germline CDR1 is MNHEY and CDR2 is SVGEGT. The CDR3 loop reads CASSYSSPPPYEQYF. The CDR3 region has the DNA TGTGCCAGCAGTTACTCGAGCCCGCCGCCCTACGAGCAGTACTTC.

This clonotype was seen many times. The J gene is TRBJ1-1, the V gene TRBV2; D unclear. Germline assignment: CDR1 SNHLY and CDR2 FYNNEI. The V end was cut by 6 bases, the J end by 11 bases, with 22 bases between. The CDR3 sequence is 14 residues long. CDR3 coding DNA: TGTGCCAGCAGGGACCAGGCAAGCCCAGACGGTGCTTTCTTT. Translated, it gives CASRDQASPDGAFF.

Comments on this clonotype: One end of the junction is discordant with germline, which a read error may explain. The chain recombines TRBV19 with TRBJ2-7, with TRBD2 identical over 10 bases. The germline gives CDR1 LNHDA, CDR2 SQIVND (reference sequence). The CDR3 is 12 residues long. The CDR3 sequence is CATQNRSGRGTF. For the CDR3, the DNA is TGTGCCACCCAAAACAGAAGCGGGAGGGGCACCTTC.

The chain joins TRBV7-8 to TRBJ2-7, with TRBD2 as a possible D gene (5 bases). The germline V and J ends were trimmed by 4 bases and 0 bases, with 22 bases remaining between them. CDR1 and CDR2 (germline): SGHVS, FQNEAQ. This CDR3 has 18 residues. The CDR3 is CASSSQRTLAGASYEQYF. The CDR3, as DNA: TGTGCCAGCAGCTCCCAAAGAACCTTGGCGGGCGCCTCCTACGAGCAGTACTTC.

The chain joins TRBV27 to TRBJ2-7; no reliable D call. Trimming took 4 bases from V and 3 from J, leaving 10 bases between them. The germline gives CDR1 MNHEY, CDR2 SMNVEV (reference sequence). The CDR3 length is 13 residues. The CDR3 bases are TGTGCCAGCAGTTCTGGGGATCGCTACGAGCAGTACTTC. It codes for CASSSGDRYEQYF.

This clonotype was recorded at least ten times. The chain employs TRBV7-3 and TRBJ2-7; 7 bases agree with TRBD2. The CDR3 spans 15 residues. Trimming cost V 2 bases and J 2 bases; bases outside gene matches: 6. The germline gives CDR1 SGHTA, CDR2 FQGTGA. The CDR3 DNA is TGTGCCAGCAGCTTATTCGCGGGAGTCGCCTACGAGCAGTACTTC. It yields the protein CASSLFAGVAYEQYF.

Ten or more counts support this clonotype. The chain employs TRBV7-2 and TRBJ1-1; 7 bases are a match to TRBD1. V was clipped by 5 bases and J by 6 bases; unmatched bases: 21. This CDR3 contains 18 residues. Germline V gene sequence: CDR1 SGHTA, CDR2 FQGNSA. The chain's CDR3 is CASSPRRPSGGPRSEAFF. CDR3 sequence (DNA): TGTGCCAGCAGCCCACGCCGACCCTCAGGGGGGCCGAGATCTGAAGCTTTCTTT.

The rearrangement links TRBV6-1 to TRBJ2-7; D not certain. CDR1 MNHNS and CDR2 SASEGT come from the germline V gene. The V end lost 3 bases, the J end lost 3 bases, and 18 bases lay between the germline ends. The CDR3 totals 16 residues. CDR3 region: CASSDGPYTVHYEQYF. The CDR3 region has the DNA TGTGCCAGCAGTGACGGACCGTATACGGTCCACTACGAGCAGTACTTC.

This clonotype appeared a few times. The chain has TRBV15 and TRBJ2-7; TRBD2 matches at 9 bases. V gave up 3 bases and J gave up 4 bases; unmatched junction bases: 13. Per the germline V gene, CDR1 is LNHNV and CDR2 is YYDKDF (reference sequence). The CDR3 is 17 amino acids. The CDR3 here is CATSSRFLAGWSYEQYF. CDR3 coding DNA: TGTGCCACCAGCAGCCGATTCCTAGCGGGGTGGTCTTACGAGCAGTACTTC.

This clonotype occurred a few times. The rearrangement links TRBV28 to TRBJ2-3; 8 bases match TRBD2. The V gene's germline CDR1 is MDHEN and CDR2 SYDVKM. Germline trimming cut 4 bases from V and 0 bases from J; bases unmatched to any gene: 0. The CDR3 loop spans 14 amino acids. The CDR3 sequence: CASSSSGSTDTQYF. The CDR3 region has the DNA TGTGCCAGCAGTTCTAGCGGGAGCACAGATACGCAGTATTTT.

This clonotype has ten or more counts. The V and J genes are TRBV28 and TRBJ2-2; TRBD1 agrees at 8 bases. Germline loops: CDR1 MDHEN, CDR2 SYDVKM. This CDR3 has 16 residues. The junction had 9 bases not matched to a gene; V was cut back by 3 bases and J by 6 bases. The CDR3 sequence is CASSFGGDRMSGELFF. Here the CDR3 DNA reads TGTGCCAGCAGTTTCGGAGGGGACAGGATGTCCGGGGAGCTGTTTTTT.

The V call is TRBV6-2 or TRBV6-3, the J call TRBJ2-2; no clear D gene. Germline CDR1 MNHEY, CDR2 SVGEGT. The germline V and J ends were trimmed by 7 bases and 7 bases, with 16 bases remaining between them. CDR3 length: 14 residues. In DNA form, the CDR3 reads TGTGCCAGCACTCCCACAACCCTGTACGGGGAGCTGTTTTTT. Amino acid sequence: CASTPTTLYGELFF.

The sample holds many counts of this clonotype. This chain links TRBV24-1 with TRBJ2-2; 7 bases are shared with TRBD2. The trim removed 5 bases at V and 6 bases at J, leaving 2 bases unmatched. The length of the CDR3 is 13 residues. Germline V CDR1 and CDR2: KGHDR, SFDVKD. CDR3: CATSGTSAGELFF. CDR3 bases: TGTGCCACCAGTGGGACTAGTGCCGGGGAGCTGTTTTTT.

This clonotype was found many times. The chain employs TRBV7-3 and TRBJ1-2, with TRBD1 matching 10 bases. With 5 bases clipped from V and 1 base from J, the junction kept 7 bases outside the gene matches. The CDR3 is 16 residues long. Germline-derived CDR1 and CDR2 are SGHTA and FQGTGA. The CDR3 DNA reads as TGTGCCAGCAGCCGAGACAGGGGGCGATTTAACTATGGCTACACCTTC. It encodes CASSRDRGRFNYGYTF.

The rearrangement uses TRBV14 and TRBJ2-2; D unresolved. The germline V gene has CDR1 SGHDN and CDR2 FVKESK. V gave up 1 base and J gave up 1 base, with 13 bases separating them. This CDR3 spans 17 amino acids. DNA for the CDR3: TGTGCCAGCAGCCAAGTTCTGTTAATCTTGAACACCGGGGAGCTGTTTTTT. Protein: CASSQVLLILNTGELFF.

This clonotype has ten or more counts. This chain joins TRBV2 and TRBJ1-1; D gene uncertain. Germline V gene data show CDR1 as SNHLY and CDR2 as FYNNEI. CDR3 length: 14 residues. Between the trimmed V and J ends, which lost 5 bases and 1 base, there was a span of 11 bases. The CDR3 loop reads CASSSGASNTEAFF. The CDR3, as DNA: TGTGCCAGCAGTTCCGGAGCCTCGAACACTGAAGCTTTCTTT.

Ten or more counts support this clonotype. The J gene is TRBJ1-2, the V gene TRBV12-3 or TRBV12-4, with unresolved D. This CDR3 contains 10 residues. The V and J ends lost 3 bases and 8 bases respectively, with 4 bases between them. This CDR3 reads CASSLKGYTF. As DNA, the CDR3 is TGTGCCAGCAGTTTGAAAGGCTACACCTTC.

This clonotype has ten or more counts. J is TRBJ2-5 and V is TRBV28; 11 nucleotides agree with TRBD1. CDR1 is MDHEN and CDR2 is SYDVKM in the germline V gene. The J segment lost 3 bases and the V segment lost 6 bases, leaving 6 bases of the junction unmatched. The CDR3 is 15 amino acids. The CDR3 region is CASRRRTGGKETQYF. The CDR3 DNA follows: TGTGCCAGCAGGCGACGGACAGGGGGCAAAGAGACCCAGTACTTC. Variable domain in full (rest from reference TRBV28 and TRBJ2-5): DVKVTQSSRYLVKRTGEKVFLECVQDMDHENMFWYRQDPGLGLRLIYFSYDVKMKEKGDIPEGYSVSREKKERFSLILESASTNQTSMYLCASRRRTGGKETQYFGPGTRLLVL.

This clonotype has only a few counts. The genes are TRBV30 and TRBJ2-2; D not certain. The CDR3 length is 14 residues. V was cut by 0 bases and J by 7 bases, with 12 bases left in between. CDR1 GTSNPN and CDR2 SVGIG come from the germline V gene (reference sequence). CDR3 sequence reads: CAWSVSRLVGELFF. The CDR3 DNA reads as TGTGCCTGGAGTGTTAGTAGGCTGGTCGGGGAGCTGTTTTTT.